What follows describes a single T cell receptor beta chain. Its antigen is not known. CDR1 and CDR2 (germline): LNHDA, SQIVND (reference sequence). The CDR3 is made up of 15 amino acids. V was shortened by 2 bases and J by 3 bases, with 11 bases between the two germline ends. The data derive from a study of CD8 T cells in ankylosing spondylitis. TCRdb ran MiXCR on the 5' RACE reads and lists one entry per CDR3 protein. The repertoire holds 220,000 or so distinct CDR3 sequences, with 15% to 20% as singletons. Whole-study results and caveats: Matched ankylosing spondylitis synovial fluid reportedly contained a significantly enriched population of disease-linked clones. In peripheral blood, disease-linked CD8+ clones occurred at relatively low frequencies. In reactive arthritis synovial fluid and blood, some motif variants had been reported before. What seemed typical of ankylosing spondylitis blood was a TCR beta motif built from about 8 highly homologous variants.

The chain joins TRBV19 to TRBJ2-1; D is unclear. This clonotype was sampled from a male donor with ankylosing spondylitis. What was sequenced was blood, either unsorted or a sorted T cell fraction (not recorded which). CDR3 bases: TGTGCCAGTAGTATACGGCCGGACCTCTACAATGAGCAGTTCTTC. It encodes CASSIRPDLYNEQFF.